This T cell receptor beta chain was sequenced during a study of identical twins. TCRdb itself ran the 5' RACE reads through MiXCR, one entry per CDR3 protein. The sample includes roughly 500,000 distinct CDR3 sequences, about 20% seen only once; the top ten take about 0.91%. The CDR3 spans 14 residues. Germline CDR1 and CDR2: SGHAT and FQNNGV. After removal of 5 bases from V and 8 bases from J, the junction contained 9 bases not matched to a gene. This sample was also put to use in a study of T cells expressing NK-cell markers. Per that paper: The study found dominant NKG2C+ clonotypes at about 1.0-7.0% of CD8+ T cells in over 5 donors.

V is TRBV11-2 and J is TRBJ2-4; 7 nucleotides agree with TRBD1. Input material: CD4+ T cells sorted from blood. The receptor was isolated from a young woman in good health. CDR3 amino acids: CASSLTGEADIQYF. CDR3 DNA: TGTGCCAGCAGCCTAACAGGGGAAGCCGACATTCAGTACTTC.